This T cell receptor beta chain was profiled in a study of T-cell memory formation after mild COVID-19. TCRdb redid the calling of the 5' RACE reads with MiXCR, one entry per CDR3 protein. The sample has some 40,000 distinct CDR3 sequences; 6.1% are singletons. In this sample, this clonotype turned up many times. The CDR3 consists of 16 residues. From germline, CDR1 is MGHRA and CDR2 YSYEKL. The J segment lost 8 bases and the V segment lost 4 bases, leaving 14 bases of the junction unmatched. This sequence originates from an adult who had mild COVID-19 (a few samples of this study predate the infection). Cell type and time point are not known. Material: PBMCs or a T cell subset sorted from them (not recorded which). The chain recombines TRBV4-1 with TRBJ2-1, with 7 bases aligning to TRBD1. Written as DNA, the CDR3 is TGCGCCAGCAGCCCCGGCCGGGCAACAGGGGTCCATGAGCAGTTCTTC. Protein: CASSPGRATGVHEQFF.